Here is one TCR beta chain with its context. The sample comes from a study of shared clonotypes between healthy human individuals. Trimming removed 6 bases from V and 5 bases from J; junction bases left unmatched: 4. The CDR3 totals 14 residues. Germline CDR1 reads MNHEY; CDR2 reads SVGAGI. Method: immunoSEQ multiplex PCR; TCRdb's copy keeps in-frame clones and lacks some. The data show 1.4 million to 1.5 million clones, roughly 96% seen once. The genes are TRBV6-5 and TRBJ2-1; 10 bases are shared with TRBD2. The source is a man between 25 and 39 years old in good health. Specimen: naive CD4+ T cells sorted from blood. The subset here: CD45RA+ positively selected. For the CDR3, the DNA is TGTGCCAGCAGATCCAGCGGGAGGGACAATGAGCAGTTCTTC. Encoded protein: CASRSSGRDNEQFF.